The present T cell receptor beta chain was sequenced within a study of blood T cell repertoires in COVID-19. Study-level background: Nucleic acid was either cDNA or gDNA, and it came from T cells, B-cell-depleted T cells, or PBMCs.

Trimming left V 3 bases short and J 4 bases short, with 12 bases between. In germline, CDR1 is MNHNS, CDR2 SASEGT. CDR3 length equals 15 residues. In the original workflow: Estimates of nucleated cell counts were drawn from the amplification of reference gene primers. Profiling relied on immunoSEQ multiplex PCR, and the TCRdb table lists in-frame clones only, not all of them. The DNA gave D and trimming, while V, J and clone size come from that table. The top ten clones hold approximately 5.3% of a sample with some 320,000 clones, over 75% of them seen once. Participants spanned ages about 18 to 90 years and resided in fewer than 30 US areas.

Sequencing was done on a sample of PBMCs or T cells enriched from blood (not recorded which). This chain joins TRBV6-1 and TRBJ2-2; D is unresolved. The sequence derives from a young woman who had recovered from COVID-19. In DNA form, the CDR3 reads TGTGCCAGCAGTGATTACAGTACTTCCACCGGGGAGCTGTTTTTT. Translation gives CASSDYSTSTGELFF.